This T cell receptor (beta chain) originates from a study of Ad26.COV2.S vaccination and SARS-CoV-2 variants. In the study overall: In the study, Ad26.COV2.S was injected intramuscularly once, or twice 56 days apart. Study-level findings and limits: Vaccine and placebo recipients had comparable breadth of non-spike TCRs.

Treatment given: some 19 received Ad26.COV2.S at low or high dose, single or two shots; five or six received placebo; per-sample allocation not given. Sample collection was performed on day 63 after the first vaccine or placebo injection. A Boston adult aged 18-55 years was the donor. The data were produced by immunoSEQ multiplex PCR, yet TCRdb's version contains in-frame clones alone and is incomplete. Seen here are 450,000 to 550,000 clones, 89% observed once, and the top ten hold over 1.5%. Per the germline V gene, CDR1 is SGHRS and CDR2 is YFSETQ. With 3 bases clipped from V and 5 bases from J, the junction kept 7 bases outside the gene matches. The length of the CDR3 is 15 residues. This clone was recorded only once. Antigen: not known.

The chain carries TRBV5-1 and TRBJ1-4; 7 bases agree with TRBD1. The clonotype was recovered from a person aged 18-65 years who received the Ad26.COV2.S COVID-19 vaccine or a placebo. The material was peripheral blood, obtained in a trial of Ad26.COV2.S vaccine versus placebo. The CDR3 here is CASSYRGDGNEKLFF. In DNA, the CDR3 is TGCGCCAGCAGCTACAGGGGAGACGGGAATGAAAAACTGTTTTTT.